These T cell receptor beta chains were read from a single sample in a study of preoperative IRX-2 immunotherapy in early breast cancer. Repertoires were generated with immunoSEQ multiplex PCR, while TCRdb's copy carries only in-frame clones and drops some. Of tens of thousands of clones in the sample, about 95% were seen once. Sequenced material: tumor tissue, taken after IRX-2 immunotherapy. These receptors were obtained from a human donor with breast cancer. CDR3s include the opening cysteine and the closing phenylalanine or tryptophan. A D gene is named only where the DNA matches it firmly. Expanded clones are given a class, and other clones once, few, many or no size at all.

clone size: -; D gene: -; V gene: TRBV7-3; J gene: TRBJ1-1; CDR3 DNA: TGTGCCAGCAGCTTAACCACTGAAGCTTTCTTT; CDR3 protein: CASSLTTEAFF
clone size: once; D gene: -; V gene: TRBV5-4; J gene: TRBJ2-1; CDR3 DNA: TGTGCCAGCAGCCGCCGGGAGAGCTCCTACAATGAGCAGTTCTTC; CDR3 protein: CASSRRESSYNEQFF
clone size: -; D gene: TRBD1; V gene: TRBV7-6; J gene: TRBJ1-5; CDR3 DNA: TGTGCCAGCAGCTTAGGGACAGGTGGGAACAGAGCCCAGCATTTT; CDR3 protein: CASSLGTGGNRAQHF
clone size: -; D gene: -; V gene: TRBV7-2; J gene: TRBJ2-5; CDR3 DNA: TGTGCCAGCAGCTTATCCCTCGAAGTGACCCAGTACTTC; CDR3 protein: CASSLSLEVTQYF
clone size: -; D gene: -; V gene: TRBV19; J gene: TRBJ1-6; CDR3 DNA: TGTGCCAGTAGTATTTCCCAGGGTTCTTCACCCCTCCACTTT; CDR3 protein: CASSISQGSSPLHF
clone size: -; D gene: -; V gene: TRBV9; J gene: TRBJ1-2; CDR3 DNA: TGTGCCAGCAGCGTAGGGAACAGGGACTATGGCTACACCTTC; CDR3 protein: CASSVGNRDYGYTF
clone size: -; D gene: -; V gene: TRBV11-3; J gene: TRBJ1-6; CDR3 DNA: TGTGCCAGCAGCTTAGGATCTAATTCACCCCTCCACTTT; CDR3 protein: CASSLGSNSPLHF
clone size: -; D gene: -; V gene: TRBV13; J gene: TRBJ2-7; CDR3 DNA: TGTGCCAGCAGCTCCATTTTTACGGGGTTACGGGAGCAGTACTTC; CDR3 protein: CASSSIFTGLREQYF
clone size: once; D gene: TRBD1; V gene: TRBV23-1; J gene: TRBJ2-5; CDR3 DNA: TGCGCCAGCAGTCAAAGGGGACAGGGCCAAGAGACCCAGTACTTC; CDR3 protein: CASSQRGQGQETQYF
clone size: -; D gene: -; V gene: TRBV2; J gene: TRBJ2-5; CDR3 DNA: TGTGCCAGCAGTGATTTGGGGATTCAAGAGACCCAGTACTTC; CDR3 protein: CASSDLGIQETQYF
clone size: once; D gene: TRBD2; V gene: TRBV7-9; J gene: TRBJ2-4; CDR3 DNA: TGTGCCAGCAGCTTACCCGGTCGGGGGGGCGCTCCGAAAAACATTCAGTACTTC; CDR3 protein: CASSLPGRGGAPKNIQYF
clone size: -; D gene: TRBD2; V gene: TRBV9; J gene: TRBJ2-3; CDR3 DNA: TGTGCCAGCAGCGCCAGACTAGCGGGGGGCACAGATACGCAGTATTTT; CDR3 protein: CASSARLAGGTDTQYF
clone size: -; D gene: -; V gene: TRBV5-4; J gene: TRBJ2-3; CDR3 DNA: TGTGCCAGCAGGGACTTTATCACAGATACGCAGTATTTT; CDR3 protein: CASRDFITDTQYF
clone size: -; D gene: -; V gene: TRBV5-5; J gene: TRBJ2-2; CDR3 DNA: TGTGCCAGCAGCTTGGGGGGCTCCGGGGAGCTGTTTTTT; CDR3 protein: CASSLGGSGELFF
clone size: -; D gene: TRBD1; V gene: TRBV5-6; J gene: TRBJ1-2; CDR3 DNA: TGTGCCAGCAGCGGGACAGAGAGCTATGGCTACACCTTC; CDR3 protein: CASSGTESYGYTF
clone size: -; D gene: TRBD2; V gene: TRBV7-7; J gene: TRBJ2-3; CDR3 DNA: TGTGCTAGCAGCTTAACCAGCGGGAACACAGATACGCAGTATTTT; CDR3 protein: CASSLTSGNTDTQYF
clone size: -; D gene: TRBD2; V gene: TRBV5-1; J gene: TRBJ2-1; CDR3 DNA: TGCGCCAGCAGCTTGTTTCCGGGAGGGGAAAATGAGCAGTTCTTC; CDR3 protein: CASSLFPGGENEQFF
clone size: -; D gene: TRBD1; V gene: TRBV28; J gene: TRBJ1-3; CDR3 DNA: TGTGCCAGCAGTTCATTCCAAGAGACAGGGATAGAGGGAAACACCATATATTTT; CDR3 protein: CASSSFQETGIEGNTIYF
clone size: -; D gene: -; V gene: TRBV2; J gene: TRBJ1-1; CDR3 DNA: TGTGCCAGCAGTTACGGATTCTCGGGGAACACTGAAGCTTTCTTT; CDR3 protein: CASSYGFSGNTEAFF
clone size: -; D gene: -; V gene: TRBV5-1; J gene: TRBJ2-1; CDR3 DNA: TGCGCCAGCAGCTCAATGTCTACCAAGCAGTTCTTC; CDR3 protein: CASSSMSTKQFF
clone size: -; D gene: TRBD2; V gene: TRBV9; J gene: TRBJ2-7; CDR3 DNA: TGTGCCAGCAGCCCGGCGGAGGGACTATCGACCTACGAGCAGTACTTC; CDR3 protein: CASSPAEGLSTYEQYF
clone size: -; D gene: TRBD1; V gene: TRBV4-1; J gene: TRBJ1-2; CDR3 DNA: TGCGCCAGCAGCCAAGCTTTGGGGACAGGAACAATAGGGGAGGGCTACACCTTC; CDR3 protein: CASSQALGTGTIGEGYTF
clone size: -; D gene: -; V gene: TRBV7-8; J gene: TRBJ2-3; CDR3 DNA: TGTGCCAGCAGCCCCAGATTAGCCCCCTCCACAGATACGCAGTATTTT; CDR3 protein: CASSPRLAPSTDTQYF
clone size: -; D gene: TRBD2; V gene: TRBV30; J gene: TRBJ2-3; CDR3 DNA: TGTGCCTGGAGTAGAGGACTAGCGGCCAACACAGATACGCAGTATTTT; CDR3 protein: CAWSRGLAANTDTQYF
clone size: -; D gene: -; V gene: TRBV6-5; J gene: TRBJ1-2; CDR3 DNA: TGTGCCAGCAGTGTTGGGAGCTTCTCTGGCTACACCTTC; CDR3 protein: CASSVGSFSGYTF
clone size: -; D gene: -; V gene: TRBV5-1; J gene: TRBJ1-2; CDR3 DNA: TGCGCCAGCAGCTTGGGTAGCAGCTATGGCTACACCTTC; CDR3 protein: CASSLGSSYGYTF
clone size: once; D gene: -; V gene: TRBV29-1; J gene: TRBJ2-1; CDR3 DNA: TGCAGCCTAGCTTGGGGAGGTCCAAATGAGCAGTTCTTC; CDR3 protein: CSLAWGGPNEQFF
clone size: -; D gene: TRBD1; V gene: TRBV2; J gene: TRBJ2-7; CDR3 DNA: TGTGCCAGCCCCCGACAGGGGGCCTACGAGCAGTACTTC; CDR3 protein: CASPRQGAYEQYF
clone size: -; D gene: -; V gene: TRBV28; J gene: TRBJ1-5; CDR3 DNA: TGTGCCAGCAGTCCGACAGCCCTGCCTAATCAGCCCCAGCATTTT; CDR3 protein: CASSPTALPNQPQHF
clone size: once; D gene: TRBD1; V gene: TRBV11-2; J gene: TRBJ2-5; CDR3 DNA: TGTGCCAGCAGTATCGGACGACAGGGACAAGAGACCCAGTACTTC; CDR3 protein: CASSIGRQGQETQYF
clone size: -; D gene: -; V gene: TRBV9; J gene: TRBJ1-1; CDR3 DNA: TGTGCCAGCAGCGCAGGGGACCTTGGAGGGACTGAAGCTTTCTTT; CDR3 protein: CASSAGDLGGTEAFF
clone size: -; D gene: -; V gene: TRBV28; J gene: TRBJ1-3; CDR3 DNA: TGTGCCAGCAGTTTCTCACAGGTTGGCGGAAACACCATATATTTT; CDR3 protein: CASSFSQVGGNTIYF
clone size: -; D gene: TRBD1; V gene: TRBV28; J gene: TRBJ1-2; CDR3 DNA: TGTGCCAGCAGTCTTGACAGGGGCTATGGCTACACCTTC; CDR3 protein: CASSLDRGYGYTF
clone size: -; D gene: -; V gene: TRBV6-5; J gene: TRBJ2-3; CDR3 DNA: TGTGCCAGCAGTCGGGCCCAGAGCACAGATACGCAGTATTTT; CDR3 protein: CASSRAQSTDTQYF
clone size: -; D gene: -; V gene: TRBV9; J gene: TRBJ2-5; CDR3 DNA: TGTGCCAGCAGCTGGGGGGCCAACCAAGAGACCCAGTACTTC; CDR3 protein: CASSWGANQETQYF
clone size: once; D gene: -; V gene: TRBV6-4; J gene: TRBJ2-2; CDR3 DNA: TGTGCCAGCAGTGACTCAGGAGGTACCGGGGAGCTGTTTTTT; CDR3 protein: CASSDSGGTGELFF